This T cell receptor (beta chain) was recorded in a study of blood T cell repertoires in COVID-19. This table comes from immunoSEQ multiplex PCR, and its TCRdb copy is limited to in-frame clones, with some not included. The sample comprises about 240,000 clones, about 80% of which are singletons, and roughly a tenth rests with the top ten. The germline gives CDR1 SGHTA, CDR2 FQGNSA. CDR3 length equals 16 residues. Trimming removed 5 bases at V and 2 bases at J, with 17 bases between. Sequencing input: peripheral blood. The V and J genes are TRBV7-2 and TRBJ2-3; TRBD1 might be the D (6 bases). The receptor's source is a woman at least 80 years old with acute or convalescent COVID-19. The CDR3 DNA is TGTGCCAGCAGCCCAGGACAGTCCTCCTTCACAGATACGCAGTATTTT. This codes for CASSPGQSSFTDTQYF.